This is a list of T cell receptor beta chains from one sample in a study of T cell responses to AZD1222 COVID-19 vaccine. TCRdb's table, derived via immunoSEQ multiplex PCR, lists solely in-frame clones and lacks some. There are 150,000 to 180,000 clones in the sample; 90% occur only once, and approximately 20% lies in the top ten. This specimen was peripheral blood, taken on day 0 of AZD1222 vaccination. The receptors stem from an adult in good health. The CDR3 runs from the conserved cysteine through the conserved F or W. Fields, in order: D gene, J gene, V gene, clone size, CDR3 DNA, CDR3 protein. The D gene is left open where the match is weak. Not all rows give a size; the values are once, few, many and, for expanded clones, a class.

>-|TRBJ2-7|TRBV2|-
TGTGCCAGCAGTGACCAGGGCTACGAGCAGTACTTC
CASSDQGYEQYF
>-|TRBJ2-3|TRBV10-2|-
TGCGCCAGCAGAGGACGGTCCGACACAGATACGCAGTATTTT
CASRGRSDTDTQYF
>TRBD1|TRBJ1-1|TRBV6-4|-
TGTGCCAGCAGGCAGGGGGATGAAGCTTTCTTT
CASRQGDEAFF
>-|TRBJ1-5|TRBV19|-
TGTGCCAGTACCCCCAAACGTAGGGGGGCGTCGCCCCAGCATTTT
CASTPKRRGASPQHF
>-|TRBJ2-7|TRBV30|-
TGTGCCTGGAGTGTACGTCAAGGATTGGGGGTGCGGGGGCAGTACTTC
CAWSVRQGLGVRGQYF
>-|TRBJ1-2|TRBV10-3|-
TGTGCCATCAGTGGGAACAGGAATAACTATGGCTACACCTTC
CAISGNRNNYGYTF
>TRBD2|TRBJ2-2|TRBV30|-
TGTGCCTGGCGGGGGGGGACCTACACCGGGGAGCTGTTTTTT
CAWRGGTYTGELFF
>-|TRBJ1-1|TRBV19|-
TGTGCCAGTATCCCAAGGGTCTTATCAGGAACCACTGAAGCTTTCTTT
CASIPRVLSGTTEAFF
>-|TRBJ2-5|TRBV12-3/TRBV12-4|-
TGTGCCAGCAGACTCGCCGGAGAGACCCAGTACTTC
CASRLAGETQYF
>-|TRBJ1-2|TRBV18|-
TGTGCCAGCTCACACGGCAGGACTCAAGGCTACACCTTC
CASSHGRTQGYTF
>TRBD2|TRBJ2-1|TRBV28|-
TGTGCCAGCAGTCCAGCCCCTAGCGGGAGACATGAGCAGTTCTTC
CASSPAPSGRHEQFF
>-|TRBJ2-1|TRBV20-1|-
TGCAGTGCTAGTGGTGGTACCCCCTACAATGAGCAGTTCTTC
CSASGGTPYNEQFF
>-|TRBJ2-3|TRBV4-1|-
TGCGCCAGCAGCCAAGAGACCTTTCCTAGCACAGATACGCAGTATTTT
CASSQETFPSTDTQYF
>-|TRBJ1-2|TRBV4-2|-
TGTGCCAGCAGCCAAGGGGGCACAGCCTATGGCTACACCTTC
CASSQGGTAYGYTF
>-|TRBJ2-5|TRBV5-6|-
TGTGCCAGCAGCTTACTCGGTGGAACTGAAGAGACCCAGTACTTC
CASSLLGGTEETQYF
>TRBD1|TRBJ1-1|TRBV5-4|-
TGTGCCAGCAGCCCCCAGACAGGGTCCTTTGAGAGAAAGAACACTGAAGCTTTCTTT
CASSPQTGSFERKNTEAFF
>-|TRBJ2-2|TRBV30|-
TGTGCCGGGAAGGGACCCGGGGAGCTGTTTTTT
CAGKGPGELFF
>-|TRBJ1-2|TRBV7-9|-
TGTGCCAGCAGCTCCACCCCAGTAGCCTATGGCTACACCTTC
CASSSTPVAYGYTF
>TRBD1|TRBJ2-2|TRBV5-1|-
TGCGCCAGCAGCTTTGGGTCCAGACAGGGGAACACCGGGGAGCTGTTTTTT
CASSFGSRQGNTGELFF
>-|TRBJ2-5|TRBV27|-
TGTGCCAGCAGCCTCTCTTCGGTAGTGGGTTTCGAGACCCAGTACTTC
CASSLSSVVGFETQYF
>-|TRBJ2-5|TRBV10-1|once
TGCGCCAGGAACGTTAGAGAGACCCAGTACTTC
CARNVRETQYF
>-|TRBJ1-2|TRBV18|-
TGTGCCAGCTCACCACGCGTTACGACAGGTATCGACTATGGCTACACCTTC
CASSPRVTTGIDYGYTF